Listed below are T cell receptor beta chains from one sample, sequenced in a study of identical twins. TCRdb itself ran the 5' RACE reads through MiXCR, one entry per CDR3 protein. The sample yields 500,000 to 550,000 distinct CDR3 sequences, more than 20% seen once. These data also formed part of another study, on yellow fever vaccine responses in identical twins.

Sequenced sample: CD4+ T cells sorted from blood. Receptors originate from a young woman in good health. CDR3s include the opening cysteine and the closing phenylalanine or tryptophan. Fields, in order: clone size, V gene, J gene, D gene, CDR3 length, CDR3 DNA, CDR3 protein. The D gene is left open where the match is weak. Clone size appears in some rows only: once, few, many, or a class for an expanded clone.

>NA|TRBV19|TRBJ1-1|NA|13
TGTGCCAGTAGTCTTATGGGGGGCTCGGGAGCTTTCTTT
CASSLMGGSGAFF
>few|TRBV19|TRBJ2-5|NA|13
TGTGCCACTAAGGATGGGAGCGGAGAGACCCAGTACTTC
CATKDGSGETQYF
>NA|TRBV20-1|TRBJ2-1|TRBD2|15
TGCAGTGCTACTGCCGGGACTAGCGGTTACAATGAGCAGTTCTTC
CSATAGTSGYNEQFF
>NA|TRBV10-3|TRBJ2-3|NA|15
TGTGCCATCCGTTCCGGGGCAGCACCGACAGATACGCAGTATTTT
CAIRSGAAPTDTQYF
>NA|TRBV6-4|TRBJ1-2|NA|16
TGTGCCAGCAGTGACCGACCGGGAGTCTTGGCGTATGGCTACACCTTC
CASSDRPGVLAYGYTF
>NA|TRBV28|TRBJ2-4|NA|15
TGTGCCAGCAGTCCCGGGATGCTAGCCAAAAACATTCAGTACTTC
CASSPGMLAKNIQYF
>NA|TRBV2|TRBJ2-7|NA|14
TGTGCCAGCACCGAAGAGGGGGTGGCCTACGAGCAGTACTTC
CASTEEGVAYEQYF
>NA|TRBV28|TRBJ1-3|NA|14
TGTGCCAGCAAAGAGCCAGGGGCTGGAAACACCATATATTTT
CASKEPGAGNTIYF
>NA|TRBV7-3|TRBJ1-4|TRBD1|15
TGTGCCAGCAGCTTAACGGGACAGAATAATGAAAAACTGTTTTTT
CASSLTGQNNEKLFF
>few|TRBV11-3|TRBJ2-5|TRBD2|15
TGTGCCAGCAGCCGAGTAGCGGGAGCGGATGAGACCCAGTACTTC
CASSRVAGADETQYF
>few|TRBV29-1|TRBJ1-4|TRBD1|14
TGCAGTGCAAGAAGACAGGGGGCCGGCGAAAAACTGTTTTTT
CSARRQGAGEKLFF
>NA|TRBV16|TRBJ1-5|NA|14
TGTGCCAGCAGCCCCCAGGTGGACTATCAGCCCCAGCATTTT
CASSPQVDYQPQHF
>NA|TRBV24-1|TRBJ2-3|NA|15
TGTGCCACCAGTGCCTGGGGCTTGGGCGGAGATACGCAGTATTTT
CATSAWGLGGDTQYF
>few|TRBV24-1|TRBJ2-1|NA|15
TGTGCCACCAGTGATCCGGGATTAGAGAACAATGAGCAGTTCTTC
CATSDPGLENNEQFF
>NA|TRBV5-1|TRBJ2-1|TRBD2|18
TGCGCCAGCAGCCCAATGGGAGGGCCGGCGGGGGGTTACAATGAGCAGTTCTTC
CASSPMGGPAGGYNEQFF
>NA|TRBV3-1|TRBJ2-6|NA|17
TGTGCCAGCAGCCAAGGGGGACCAACCTCTGGGGCCAACGTCCTGACTTTC
CASSQGGPTSGANVLTF
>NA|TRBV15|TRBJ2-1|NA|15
TGTGCCACCAGCCCCGACTTGATGATCTACAATGAGCAGTTCTTC
CATSPDLMIYNEQFF
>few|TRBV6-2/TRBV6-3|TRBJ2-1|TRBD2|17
TGTGCCAGCAGATTCGGACTAGCGGGGGGGGATTACAATGAGCAGTTCTTC
CASRFGLAGGDYNEQFF
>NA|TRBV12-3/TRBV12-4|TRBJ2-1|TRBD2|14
TGTGCCAGCACCGGACTAGCGGAGCACAATGAGCAGTTCTTC
CASTGLAEHNEQFF
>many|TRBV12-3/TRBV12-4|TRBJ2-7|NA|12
TGTGCCACCAGAGACCCCGGGGGTGAGCAGTACTTC
CATRDPGGEQYF
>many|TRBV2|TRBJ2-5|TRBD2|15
TGTGCCAGCAGTGATACTAGCGGTCTCCAAGAGACCCAGTACTTC
CASSDTSGLQETQYF
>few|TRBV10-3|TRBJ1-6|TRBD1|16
TGTGCCATCAAGGAGGGGGACAGGGGAGGCGGATCACCCCTCCACTTT
CAIKEGDRGGGSPLHF
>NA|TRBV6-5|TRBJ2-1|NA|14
TGTGCCAGCAGTTACGGTCGGGCCCGGGATGAGCAGTTCTTC
CASSYGRARDEQFF
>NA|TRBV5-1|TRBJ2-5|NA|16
TGCGCCAGCAGCTTGTTCACAGCAGGGGCGGGAGAGACCCAGTACTTC
CASSLFTAGAGETQYF
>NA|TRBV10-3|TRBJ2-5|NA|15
TGTGCCATCAGCAAAACCCTGGACAGACAAGAGACCCAGTACTTC
CAISKTLDRQETQYF
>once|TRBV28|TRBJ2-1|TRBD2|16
TGTGCCAGCAGTACTCGGACTAGCGGGACCTACAATGAGCAGTTCTTC
CASSTRTSGTYNEQFF
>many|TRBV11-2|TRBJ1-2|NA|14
TGTGCCAGCAGCCGGGGGGCGGGGCCCTATGGCTACACCTTC
CASSRGAGPYGYTF
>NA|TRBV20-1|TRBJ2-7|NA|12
TGCAGTGTCTTAGCAGGATCCTACGAGCAGTACTTC
CSVLAGSYEQYF
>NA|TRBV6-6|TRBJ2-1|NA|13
TGTGCCAGCAGTTACTCGATCTCTCGCGAGCAGTTCTTC
CASSYSISREQFF
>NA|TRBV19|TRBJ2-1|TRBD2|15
TGTGCCAGTAGTATAGACGTTCTTAGCGGGAGAACGCAGTTCTTC
CASSIDVLSGRTQFF
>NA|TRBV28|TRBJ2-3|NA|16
TGTGCCAGCAGTTCTGCCGGGGTACCGAGCGGAGATACGCAGTATTTT
CASSSAGVPSGDTQYF
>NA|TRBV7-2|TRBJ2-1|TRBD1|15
TGTGCCAGCAGCGCAATATGGACAGGGGGGGATGAGCAGTTCTTC
CASSAIWTGGDEQFF
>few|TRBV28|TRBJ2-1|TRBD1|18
TGTGCCAGCAGCAAAGGCCCCCTCGGGACAGGGGGTGGTAATGAGCAGTTCTTC
CASSKGPLGTGGGNEQFF
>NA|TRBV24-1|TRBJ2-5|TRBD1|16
TGTGCCACCAGTGAATCCCGGACAGGGGAGAGAGAGACCCAGTACTTC
CATSESRTGERETQYF
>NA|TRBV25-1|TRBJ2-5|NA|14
TGTGCCAGCAGTGAATATAAGGGCGGGGAGACCCAGTACTTC
CASSEYKGGETQYF
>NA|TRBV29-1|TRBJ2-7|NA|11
TGCAGCGTTACACAGGGTTACGAGCAGTACTTC
CSVTQGYEQYF
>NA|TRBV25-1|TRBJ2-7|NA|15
TGTGCCAGCAGTCGAGCTTGGCACGGATCTTACGAGCAGTACTTC
CASSRAWHGSYEQYF
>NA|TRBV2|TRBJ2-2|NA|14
TGTGCCAGCAAAGCCGGGACGAACACCGGGGAGCTGTTTTTT
CASKAGTNTGELFF
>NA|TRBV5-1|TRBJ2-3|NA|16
TGCGCCAGCAGCTTGTTGGGGGCGCCTAGCACAGATACGCAGTATTTT
CASSLLGAPSTDTQYF
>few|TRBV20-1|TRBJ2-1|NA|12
TGCAGTGCTAGAAAAGGACTGGATGAGCAGTTCTTC
CSARKGLDEQFF
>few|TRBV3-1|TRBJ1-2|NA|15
TGTGCCAGCAGCCCCCTCAGCGGGGGCAACGGTGGCTACACCTTC
CASSPLSGGNGGYTF
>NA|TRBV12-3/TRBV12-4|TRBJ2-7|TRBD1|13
TGTGCCACCAGGGGGCGGGCTTCCTACGAGCAGTACTTC
CATRGRASYEQYF
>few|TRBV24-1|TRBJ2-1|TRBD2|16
TGTGCCACCAGTGATTTTGGACTAGCGGGAAACAATGAGCAGTTCTTC
CATSDFGLAGNNEQFF
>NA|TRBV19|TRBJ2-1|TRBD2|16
TGTGCCAGTAGAATCGCGATGACTAGCGCATACAATGAGCAGTTCTTC
CASRIAMTSAYNEQFF
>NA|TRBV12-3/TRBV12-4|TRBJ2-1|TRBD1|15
TGTGCCAGCACTAGGACAGGCACCTCCTACAATGAGCAGTTCTTC
CASTRTGTSYNEQFF
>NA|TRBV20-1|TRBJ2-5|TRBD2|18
TGCAGTGCTCTCGGAGAGCGGGGAGACTGGCTGAGAGGAGAGACCCAGTACTTC
CSALGERGDWLRGETQYF
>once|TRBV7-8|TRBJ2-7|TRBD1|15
TGTGCCAGCAGCTTTGGTCGGACAGGGGGCGGCGAGCAGTACTTC
CASSFGRTGGGEQYF
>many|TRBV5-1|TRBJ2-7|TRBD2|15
TGCGCCAGCAGCTTGACGAGCGGGGCCTCCTACGAGCAGTACTTC
CASSLTSGASYEQYF
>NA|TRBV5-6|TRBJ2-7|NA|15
TGTGCCAGCACCAAACACGACCTACACTCCTACGAGCAGTACTTC
CASTKHDLHSYEQYF
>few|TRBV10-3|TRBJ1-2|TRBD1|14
TGTGCCATCAGTGACCTGGGACAGGCTGATGGCTACACCTTC
CAISDLGQADGYTF